Below, 20 T cell receptor beta chains from the same sample are listed, as sequenced in a study of T cell responses to AZD1222 COVID-19 vaccine. The assay was immunoSEQ multiplex PCR, and TCRdb's table has in-frame clones only and misses some. In the table there are about 150,000 clones, 75% to 90% of which are singletons. Source: peripheral blood, taken on day 0 of AZD1222 vaccination. These receptors all come from an adult in good health.

The chain is built from TRBV12-2 and TRBJ1-1; the table's D call TRBD1 went unverified against the DNA. TRBV12-2 is a known pseudogene. The CDR3 contains 13 residues. In DNA form, the CDR3 reads TGTGCAAGTCCCCTCCAGGGGGACACTGAAGCTTTCTTT. Its protein product is CASPLQGDTEAFF.

The sample holds a few counts of this clone. J is TRBJ1-2 and V is TRBV7-9; D remains unclear. The CDR3 spans 13 residues. With 2 bases removed from V and 2 bases from J, the gap between germline ends came to 6 bases. CDR1 and CDR2 (germline): SEHNR, FQNEAQ (reference sequence). The CDR3 DNA sequence: TGTGCCAGCAGCTTAACCGCGAACTATGGCTACACCTTC. As protein: CASSLTANYGYTF.

V and J are TRBV15 and TRBJ1-5, with a tentative D call TRBD1 (5 bases). V lost 1 base to trimming and J lost 4 bases, with 11 bases between them. The CDR3 is 15 residues long. The V gene's germline CDR1 is LNHNV and CDR2 YYDKDF (reference sequence). The CDR3: CATSRGGLKNQPQHF. In DNA form, the CDR3 reads TGTGCCACCAGCAGAGGGGGGTTAAAAAATCAGCCCCAGCATTTT.

This rearrangement joins TRBV11-2 to TRBJ2-7; 7 bases map to TRBD1. With 5 bases clipped from V and 3 bases from J, the junction kept 7 bases outside the gene matches. The CDR3 contains 14 residues. Germline V gene sequence: CDR1 SGHAT, CDR2 FQNNGV. The CDR3 spells CASSPRTGYYEQYF. For the CDR3, the DNA is TGTGCCAGCAGCCCTCGGACAGGCTACTACGAGCAGTACTTC.

The V and J genes are TRBV7-8 and TRBJ1-2, with TRBD1 as a possible D gene (6 bases). The CDR3 length is 16 residues. CDR1 SGHVS and CDR2 FQNEAQ come from the germline V gene. Deletions cut 5 bases from V and 4 bases from J, with 20 bases between. The CDR3 spells CASSEEGGGGSYGYTF. The CDR3 DNA reads as TGTGCCAGCAGCGAGGAAGGAGGGGGAGGTAGCTATGGCTACACCTTC. The entire variable domain, with the rest obtained from reference TRBV7-8 and TRBJ1-2, is as follows: GAGVSQSPRYKVAKRGQDVALRCDPISGHVSLFWYQQALGQGPEFLTYFQNEAQLDKSGLPSDRFFAERPEGSVSTLKIQRTQQEDSAVYLCASSEEGGGGSYGYTFGSGTRLTVV.

This chain links TRBV4-1 with TRBJ1-1, with 7 nucleotides matching TRBD1. This CDR3 is built from 14 residues. J gave up 5 bases and V 1 base, and 4 bases lay outside the gene matches. CDR1 MGHRA and CDR2 YSYEKL come from the germline V gene. The CDR3 is CASSQGGGETEAFF. CDR3 sequence (DNA): TGCGCCAGCAGCCAAGGAGGGGGCGAGACTGAAGCTTTCTTT.

This clone was seen a few times. CDR3 loop: CASSPTSGGSYEQYF. CDR3 bases: TGTGCCAGCAGCCCCACTAGCGGGGGGAGCTACGAGCAGTACTTC. J is TRBJ2-7 and V is TRBV5-5; TRBD2 matches at 12 bases. J was trimmed by 3 bases and V by 4 bases; bases with no gene match: 5. Germline V gene sequence: CDR1 SGHKS, CDR2 YYEKEE (reference sequence). There are 15 residues in the CDR3.

The V and J genes are TRBV5-6 and TRBJ1-3; D is unresolved. Looked up from germline, CDR1 is SGHDT and CDR2 is YYEEEE. V dropped 4 bases and J dropped 0 bases, with 14 bases sitting between them. The length of the CDR3 is 16 residues. CDR3 sequence: CASSLPTVSSGNTIYF. The CDR3 DNA sequence: TGTGCCAGCAGCCTCCCGACGGTTAGCTCTGGAAACACCATATATTTT.

The rearrangement joins TRBV10-3 to TRBJ1-5; D call uncertain. V was shortened by 4 bases and J by 7 bases, with 8 bases between the two germline ends. Germline V gene sequence: CDR1 ENHRY, CDR2 SYGVKD. CDR3 length equals 12 residues. Written as DNA, the CDR3 is TGTGCCATCAGTGGAGATTACCAGCCCCAGCATTTT. Its translation: CAISGDYQPQHF.

The V call is TRBV2, the J call TRBJ2-6; possible D gene TRBD1, 5 bases. Germline loops: CDR1 SNHLY, CDR2 FYNNEI. Trimming left V 2 bases short and J 0 bases short, with 11 bases between. This CDR3 is built from 17 residues. Here the CDR3 DNA reads TGTGCCAGCAGTGAATCCGCAGGGAACTCTGGGGCCAACGTCCTGACTTTC. It encodes CASSESAGNSGANVLTF. Based on the CDR3 plus reference TRBV2 and TRBJ2-6, the full variable domain is EPEVTQTPSHQVTQMGQEVILRCVPISNHLYFYWYRQILGQKVEFLVSFYNNEISEKSEIFDDQFSVERPDGSNFTLKIRSTKLEDSAMYFCASSESAGNSGANVLTFGAGSRLTVL.

This chain joins TRBV3-1 (or the pseudogene TRBV3-2) and TRBJ1-4; perhaps TRBD1 as D (5 bases). This CDR3 has 11 amino acids. V gave up 6 bases and J gave up 8 bases, with 7 bases separating them. The germline CDR1 and CDR2 sequences are LGHDT and YNNKEL (reference sequence). Here the CDR3 DNA reads TGTGCCAGCAGGGGGCGCGAAAAACTGTTTTTT. The encoded protein is CASRGREKLFF.

As regards this clone: The same CDR3 can be traced to other DNA sequences in this sample. V usage is TRBV3-1 (or the pseudogene TRBV3-2) and J usage is TRBJ1-1; D gene uncertain. Germline CDR1 reads LGHDT; CDR2 reads YNNKEL (reference sequence). The length of the CDR3 is 13 residues. V lost 1 base, J lost 0 bases, and 3 bases lay in between. The CDR3 loop is CASSQGLNTEAFF. For the CDR3, the DNA is TGTGCCAGCAGCCAAGGATTGAACACTGAAGCTTTCTTT.

CDR3 sequence: CASSSLETDTQYF. The CDR3, as DNA: TGTGCCAGTAGTAGCCTAGAGACAGATACGCAGTATTTT. The chain joins TRBV19 to TRBJ2-3; D gene ambiguous. CDR1 is LNHDA and CDR2 is SQIVND in the germline V gene (reference sequence). The CDR3 spans 13 residues. With 4 bases removed from V and 3 bases from J, the gap between germline ends came to 8 bases.

The gene calls are TRBV19 and TRBJ1-2; D is perhaps TRBD1 (5 bases). The CDR3 is made up of 13 amino acids. Trimming removed 5 bases at V and 4 bases at J, with 11 bases between. From germline, CDR1 is LNHDA and CDR2 SQIVND (reference sequence). CDR3 in DNA: TGTGCCAGTAGTCGGGGGAGCGGCTATGGCTACACCTTC. It is translated as CASSRGSGYGYTF.

This clone was seen once. This chain uses TRBV24-1 with TRBJ1-1, with no clear D. The CDR3 extends over 13 amino acids. Germline lookup yields CDR1 KGHDR and CDR2 SFDVKD. V was trimmed by 2 bases and J by 1 base, leaving 4 bases between them. The CDR3 sequence: CATSDSGNTEAFF. In DNA form, the CDR3 reads TGTGCCACCAGTGATTCGGGGAACACTGAAGCTTTCTTT.

This chain links TRBV29-1 with TRBJ2-1, with 8 bases matching TRBD2. The CDR3 length is 13 residues. Germline CDR1 reads SQVTM; CDR2 reads ANQGSEA. J gave up 4 bases and V 7 bases, and 6 bases lay outside the gene matches. CDR3 coding DNA: TGCAGCGAGTATAGCGGGGTGTACAATGAGCAGTTCTTC. Its protein product is CSEYSGVYNEQFF.

The DNA for the CDR3 is TGTGCCAGCGGCTACAGGCTGTCTGGCTACACCTTC. It is translated as CASGYRLSGYTF. The chain has TRBV7-9 and TRBJ1-2, with a possible D match to TRBD1 (5 bases). CDR1 SEHNR and CDR2 FQNEAQ come from the germline V gene (reference sequence). V gave up 8 bases and J gave up 7 bases, with 14 bases separating them. The CDR3 totals 12 residues.

This clone has a single count. The V call is TRBV10-3, the J call TRBJ1-5; 7 bases align to TRBD1. V was clipped by 6 bases and J by 0 bases; unmatched bases: 8. Germline V gene lookup returns CDR1 ENHRY and CDR2 SYGVKD. This CDR3 is 16 amino acids long. The CDR3 here is CAISPQGTHSNQPQHF. CDR3 DNA: TGTGCCATCAGCCCACAGGGGACCCATAGCAATCAGCCCCAGCATTTT.

The chain carries TRBV3-1 (or the pseudogene TRBV3-2) and TRBJ2-7; 9 positions agree with TRBD1. CDR1 is LGHDT and CDR2 is YNNKEL in the germline V gene (reference sequence). V lost 0 bases, J lost 3 bases, and 9 bases stayed unmatched. This CDR3 has 17 amino acids. The CDR3 spells CASSQDLLGTGYYEQYF. CDR3 in DNA: TGTGCCAGCAGCCAAGATCTTTTGGGGACAGGGTACTACGAGCAGTACTTC.

The chain links TRBV13 to TRBJ2-5, with D perhaps given as TRBD1 or TRBD2 (5 bases each). Between the trimmed V and J ends, which lost 0 bases and 1 base, there was a span of 9 bases. This CDR3 is 15 amino acids long. Per germline, CDR1 PRHDT and CDR2 FYEKMQ (reference sequence). The CDR3 DNA follows: TGTGCCAGCAGCTTAGGCCGGGGCAGCCAAGAGACCCAGTACTTC. Translation: CASSLGRGSQETQYF.